This T cell receptor (beta chain) was found in a study of cytomegalovirus exposure and HLA in healthy donors. The study's findings and limits: For most TCR beta V segments, an earlier analysis put the productive rate at about 87% or about 30% of the time. CMV antigen specificity was confirmed in vitro for three CMV-associated chains. Within the data, a cluster of highly shared sequence variants was likely a sequencing artifact.

The PCR was carried out with 60 Vbeta primers and 13 Jbeta primers. The assay was immunoSEQ multiplex PCR, and TCRdb's table has in-frame clones only and misses some. This table has about 98,000 clones, around 67% appearing once. This CDR3 contains 14 residues. V gave up 3 bases and J gave up 2 bases, with 10 bases separating them. CDR1 is SEHNR and CDR2 is FQNEAQ in the germline V gene (reference sequence). This clone has more than one count but fewer than ten. What it binds is unknown. The chain has TRBV7-9 and TRBJ2-5; a weak D match, TRBD2 (6 bases). The TCR originated in a male donor in good health and CMV-seronegative. The sequencing input was PBMCs. The CDR3 DNA sequence: TGTGCCAGCAGCTTTTTTCGGGGGCAAGAGACCCAGTACTTC. This encodes CASSFFRGQETQYF. The entire variable domain, with the rest obtained from reference TRBV7-9 and TRBJ2-5, is as follows: DTGVSQNPRHKITKRGQNVTFRCDPISEHNRLYWYRQTLGQGPEFLTYFQNEAQLEKSRLLSDRFSAERPKGSFSTLEIQRTEQGDSAMYLCASSFFRGQETQYFGPGTRLLVL.